The 32 T cell receptor beta chains below were found in one sample sequenced in a study of cytomegalovirus exposure and HLA in healthy donors (dated by TCRdb to the late 2010s). Libraries were made using the immunoSEQ multiplex PCR assay. A mixture of 60 forward primers for TCR Vbeta segments and 13 reverse primers for TCR Jbeta segments was used in the multiplex PCR. TCRdb took this table from immuneACCESS and kept in-frame rearrangements with V and J called. Such tables lack part of the clones; where checked against another copy, unresolved V genes explain under half of the gap, and the rest is unexplained. This sample comprises under 200,000 clones, around 62% of them detected only once. 2.5% to 3% of the sample goes to the ten largest clones. The specimen was PBMCs. The receptor set was obtained from a man aged 35 to 55 in good health and CMV-seronegative.

The chain combines TRBV5-1 with TRBJ2-2; D is possibly TRBD1 (5 bases). Per the germline V gene, CDR1 is SGHRS and CDR2 is YFSETQ. V lost 0 bases, J lost 4 bases, and 10 bases lay in between. CDR3 size: 15 residues. CDR3 region: CASSLEIGVTGELFF. The CDR3, as DNA: TGCGCCAGCAGCTTGGAAATAGGGGTCACCGGGGAGCTGTTTTTT.

This clone appeared a few times. The rearrangement uses TRBV30 and TRBJ1-1; 8 nucleotides line up with TRBD1. The trim removed 6 bases at V and 11 bases at J, leaving 20 bases unmatched. The CDR3 consists of 15 residues. Germline lookup yields CDR1 GTSNPN and CDR2 SVGIG (reference sequence). DNA for the CDR3: TGTGCCTGTAATACCCCGGGACAGGTAGCCGAGGAGGCTTTCTTT. Translated, it gives CACNTPGQVAEEAFF. The whole variable domain, remainder taken from reference TRBV30 and TRBJ1-1, is SQTIHQWPATLVQPVGSPLSLECTVEGTSNPNLYWYRQAAGRGLQLLFYSVGIGQISSEVPQNLSASRPQDRQFILSSKKLLLSDSGFYLCACNTPGQVAEEAFFGQGTRLTVV.

The rearrangement joins TRBV29-1 to TRBJ2-6, with no clear D. The CDR3 sequence is 12 residues long. Germline V lookup: CDR1 SQVTM, CDR2 ANQGSEA. The V and J ends lost 8 bases and 1 base respectively, with 6 bases between them. For the CDR3, the DNA is TGCAGCTTCTCTTCTGGGGCCAACGTCCTGACTTTC. Residues: CSFSSGANVLTF. Full variable domain (remainder filled in from reference TRBV29-1 and TRBJ2-6): SAVISQKPSRDICQRGTSLTIQCQVDSQVTMMFWYRQQPGQSLTLIATANQGSEATYESGFVIDKFPISRPNLTFSTLTVSNMSPEDSSIYLCSFSSGANVLTFGAGSRLTVL.

The chain recombines TRBV7-9 with TRBJ2-5, with TRBD1 matching over 10 bases. The V gene end was trimmed by 3 bases and the J gene end by 5 bases; junction bases not matched to a gene: 3. CDR1 is SEHNR, CDR2 FQNEAQ, per germline (reference sequence). The CDR3 consists of 14 residues. For the CDR3, the DNA is TGTGCCAGCAGCTTTTGGACAGGGGGTGAGACCCAGTACTTC. Its translation: CASSFWTGGETQYF.

The chain carries TRBV7-8 and TRBJ1-1; 7 bases align to TRBD1. J was trimmed by 4 bases and V by 4 bases; bases with no gene match: 6. The germline V gene has CDR1 SGHVS and CDR2 FQNEAQ. The CDR3 spans 14 residues. The CDR3 DNA is TGTGCCAGCAGCTCCGCAGGGGGAGTCACTGAAGCTTTCTTT. Translating it yields CASSSAGGVTEAFF.

The chain is built from TRBV7-2 and TRBJ1-1; TRBD1 is a possible D gene (6 bases). CDR3 length: 16 residues. Trimming removed 4 bases at V and 1 base at J, with 16 bases between. Germline loops: CDR1 SGHTA, CDR2 FQGNSA. This CDR3 is CASSSLQGQGNTEAFF. The CDR3 DNA is TGTGCCAGCAGCTCCCTACAGGGCCAGGGGAACACTGAAGCTTTCTTT.

J is TRBJ1-4 and V is TRBV4-1, with 10 positions matching TRBD1. Germline V lookup: CDR1 MGHRA, CDR2 YSYEKL. This CDR3 spans 15 amino acids. The J segment lost 8 bases and the V segment lost 4 bases, leaving 7 bases of the junction unmatched. CDR3 DNA: TGCGCCAGCAGCCCCGGGACAGGGGTAGGGGAAAAACTGTTTTTT. It codes for CASSPGTGVGEKLFF.

The rearrangement links TRBV5-1 to TRBJ2-3; 7 nucleotides line up with TRBD2. This CDR3 spans 15 amino acids. Germline CDR1 reads SGHRS; CDR2 reads YFSETQ. Trimming removed 0 bases from V and 1 base from J; junction bases left unmatched: 2. In DNA, the CDR3 is TGCGCCAGCAGCTTGGCGAGCGGGGGCACAGATACGCAGTATTTT. Translated: CASSLASGGTDTQYF.

This rearrangement joins TRBV4-2 to TRBJ2-7, with D possibly being TRBD2 (6 bases). This CDR3 has 15 amino acids. With 0 bases removed from V and 1 base from J, the gap between germline ends came to 10 bases. Germline values: CDR1 LGHNA, CDR2 YNFKEQ. CDR3 loop: CASSQERGFSYEQYF. CDR3 sequence (DNA): TGTGCCAGCAGCCAAGAGCGGGGCTTTTCCTACGAGCAGTACTTC.

The chain carries TRBV30 and TRBJ1-2; weak D call: TRBD1 (5 bases). The CDR3 covers 13 residues. CDR1 and CDR2 (germline): GTSNPN, SVGIG (reference sequence). V was cut by 5 bases and J by 3 bases, with 13 bases left in between. The CDR3 loop reads CAWAVGGDYGYTF. DNA for the CDR3: TGTGCCTGGGCCGTGGGGGGGGACTATGGCTACACCTTC.

Here the CDR3 DNA reads TGCGCCAGCAGCCCCAATGCCGGGACTAGCCCCCAAGAGACCCAGTACTTC. This gives the protein CASSPNAGTSPQETQYF. V is TRBV5-1 and J is TRBJ2-5, with 9 nucleotides matching TRBD2. The CDR3 has 17 amino acids. The J segment lost 1 base and the V segment lost 4 bases, leaving 11 bases of the junction unmatched. The germline V gene encodes CDR1 SGHRS and CDR2 YFSETQ.

The J gene is TRBJ1-2, the V gene TRBV4-3; D unresolved. This CDR3 comprises 15 residues. The germline V gene encodes CDR1 LGHNA and CDR2 YSLEER. The germline V and J ends were trimmed by 4 bases and 8 bases, with 20 bases remaining between them. The CDR3 DNA follows: TGCGCCAGCAGCCTCTATATCTCCATTGAAGCGGGCTACACCTTC. This codes for CASSLYISIEAGYTF.

The V call is TRBV19, the J call TRBJ1-5; D might be TRBD1 (5 bases). This CDR3 has 15 residues. Germline CDR1 and CDR2: LNHDA and SQIVND (reference sequence). Trimming pared 7 bases from V and 6 bases from J, leaving 19 bases between. The CDR3 coding sequence is TGTGCCAGTACTCTAACTGGGGGGAAGGGTCAGCCCCAGCATTTT. This sequence encodes CASTLTGGKGQPQHF.

V is TRBV18 and J is TRBJ1-2; a weak D match, TRBD1 (6 bases). The CDR3 extends over 17 amino acids. Trimming took 3 bases from V and 0 from J, leaving 17 bases between them. CDR1 is KGHSH, CDR2 LQKENI, per germline. The CDR3 loop is CASSPENVGGANYGYTF. CDR3 coding DNA: TGTGCCAGCTCACCGGAGAATGTAGGGGGAGCTAACTATGGCTACACCTTC.

The chain recombines TRBV19 with TRBJ1-5, with D unclear. Germline CDR1 and CDR2: LNHDA and SQIVND (reference sequence). The CDR3 totals 15 residues. V gave up 1 base and J gave up 4 bases, with 11 bases separating them. CDR3 DNA sequence: TGTGCCAGTAGTATAGCGCTCCCGAGGAATCAGCCCCAGCATTTT. This sequence encodes CASSIALPRNQPQHF.

The DNA of the CDR3 is TGTGCCAGCAGCTCGGGACAGGGCTACGAGCAGTACTTC. This gives the protein CASSSGQGYEQYF. The chain couples TRBV5-4 to TRBJ2-7; TRBD1 matches 9 bases. CDR3 length: 13 residues. Per the germline V gene, CDR1 is SGHNT and CDR2 is YYREEE (reference sequence). Germline trimming cut 3 bases from V and 3 bases from J; bases unmatched to any gene: 1. Looking up the rest from reference TRBV5-4 and TRBJ2-7 gives the full variable domain: ETGVTQSPTHLIKTRGQQVTLRCSSQSGHNTVSWYQQALGQGPQFIFQYYREEENGRGNFPPRFSGLQFPNYSSELNVNALELDDSALYLCASSSGQGYEQYFGPGTRLTVT.

The CDR3 DNA follows: TGTGCCAGCAGTGCCCTAACTAGCGACACGCAGTATTTT. Its protein is CASSALTSDTQYF. The rearrangement joins TRBV27 to TRBJ2-3, with 7 bases aligning to TRBD2. The trim removed 5 bases at V and 9 bases at J, leaving 8 bases unmatched. The germline V gene encodes CDR1 MNHEY and CDR2 SMNVEV (reference sequence). The CDR3 totals 13 residues.

This clone was observed a few times. The chain couples TRBV29-1 to TRBJ1-2; D unclear. Germline CDR1 reads SQVTM; CDR2 reads ANQGSEA. There are 13 residues in the CDR3. With 4 bases removed from V and 2 bases from J, the gap between germline ends came to 11 bases. CDR3 sequence reads: CSVGVENNYGYTF. In nucleotides, the CDR3 is TGCAGCGTTGGAGTGGAGAACAACTATGGCTACACCTTC.

The rearrangement links TRBV5-1 to TRBJ2-7; the match to TRBD2 covers 8 bases. The CDR3 has 15 residues. Unmatched junction bases numbered 9, after V lost 4 bases and J lost 3 bases. CDR1 SGHRS and CDR2 YFSETQ come from the germline V gene. The CDR3 spells CASSRGRGDVYEQYF. As DNA, the CDR3 is TGCGCCAGCAGCCGCGGGCGGGGGGACGTCTACGAGCAGTACTTC.

The genes are TRBV5-6 and TRBJ2-5, with D perhaps matching TRBD1 (5 bases). V was cut by 7 bases and J by 5 bases, with 21 bases left in between. This CDR3 contains 15 residues. Germline V gene lookup returns CDR1 SGHDT and CDR2 YYEEEE. For the CDR3, the DNA is TGTGCCAGCGGACCCACAAGCCAGGGTGTTGAGACCCAGTACTTC. Encoded protein: CASGPTSQGVETQYF.

This chain connects TRBV5-1 to TRBJ2-1; 8 positions agree with TRBD2. V was clipped by 2 bases and J by 6 bases; unmatched bases: 7. The CDR3 length is 15 residues. CDR1 is SGHRS and CDR2 is YFSETQ in the germline V gene. The CDR3 reads CASSLSGGPFNEQFF. CDR3 sequence (DNA): TGCGCCAGCAGCTTAAGCGGGGGTCCATTCAATGAGCAGTTCTTC.

The chain has TRBV9 and TRBJ2-7, with a tentative D call TRBD1 (6 bases). The CDR3 spans 15 residues. Germline V gives CDR1 SGDLS, CDR2 YYNGEE. V was trimmed by 0 bases and J by 4 bases, leaving 14 bases between them. CDR3 in amino acids: CASSVEGRGGYEQYF. For the CDR3, the DNA is TGTGCCAGCAGCGTAGAAGGCAGGGGCGGGTACGAGCAGTACTTC.

This clone was detected a few times. The rearrangement joins TRBV5-4 to TRBJ2-5; TRBD2 agrees at 7 bases. The end of the DNA aligns better with TRBJ2-7, so the J call may be wrong. Germline V gene data show CDR1 as SGHNT and CDR2 as YYREEE (reference sequence). This CDR3 spans 15 amino acids. CDR3 nucleotide sequence: TGTGCCAGCAGCTCACCGGGCGGGAGTCTCAGCGAGCAGTACTTC. This encodes CASSSPGGSLSEQYF.

The V gene is TRBV20-1, the J gene TRBJ2-1; D gene ambiguous. Trimming pared 6 bases from V and 5 bases from J, leaving 8 bases between. Germline V gene data show CDR1 as DFQATT and CDR2 as SNEGSKA (reference sequence). The CDR3 sequence is 11 residues long. CDR3 amino acids: CSASRNNEQFF. For the CDR3, the DNA is TGCAGTGCCAGTCGAAACAATGAGCAGTTCTTC.

This clone was observed a few times. Other DNA sequences from this sample encode an identical CDR3 as well. The J gene is TRBJ2-5, the V gene TRBV19, with a possible D match to TRBD2 (7 bases). Trimming cost V 6 bases and J 4 bases, with 9 bases left between them. The CDR3 extends over 12 amino acids. The germline V gene encodes CDR1 LNHDA and CDR2 SQIVND (reference sequence). The CDR3 DNA reads as TGTGCCAGTAGAGGGGGGGTAGAGACCCAGTACTTC. Encoded protein: CASRGGVETQYF. Full variable domain (rest looked up from reference TRBV19 and TRBJ2-5): DGGITQSPKYLFRKEGQNVTLSCEQNLNHDAMYWYRQDPGQGLRLIYYSQIVNDFQKGDIAEGYSVSREKKESFPLTVTSAQKNPTAFYLCASRGGVETQYFGPGTRLLVL.

The chain recombines TRBV11-2 with TRBJ2-2; 8 bases match TRBD2. CDR1 and CDR2 (germline): SGHAT, FQNNGV. The CDR3 covers 18 residues. Unmatched junction bases numbered 12, after V lost 5 bases and J lost 1 base. CDR3 bases: TGTGCCAGCAGCCTCCGACCCGCGGGGGGCCTGAACACCGGGGAGCTGTTTTTT. It encodes CASSLRPAGGLNTGELFF.

This clone was counted once. The rearrangement uses TRBV4-1 and TRBJ1-2; possibly TRBD1 for D (5 bases). Per the germline V gene, CDR1 is MGHRA and CDR2 is YSYEKL. This CDR3 contains 14 residues. V was cut by 0 bases and J by 8 bases, with 13 bases left in between. Here the CDR3 reads CASSQEKGLGGYTF. CDR3 coding DNA: TGCGCCAGCAGCCAAGAAAAGGGACTAGGAGGCTACACCTTC.

The chain couples TRBV7-9 to TRBJ2-1; TRBD2 is a possible D gene (6 bases). V was clipped by 10 bases and J by 0 bases, with 16 bases between them. Germline loops: CDR1 SEHNR, CDR2 FQNEAQ (reference sequence). CDR3 size: 15 residues. The CDR3 loop reads CATPRERSSYNEQFF. The CDR3 DNA reads TGTGCCACCCCACGGGAGCGAAGCTCCTACAATGAGCAGTTCTTC. Supplemented by reference TRBV7-9 and TRBJ2-1, the full variable domain reads DTGVSQNPRHKITKRGQNVTFRCDPISEHNRLYWYRQTLGQGPEFLTYFQNEAQLEKSRLLSDRFSAERPKGSFSTLEIQRTEQGDSAMYLCATPRERSSYNEQFFGPGTRLTVL.

This rearrangement joins TRBV21-1 to TRBJ2-4; TRBD2, the D gene given by the table, was not confirmed from the DNA. TRBV21-1 corresponds to a pseudogene. CDR3 length: 14 amino acids. The CDR3 nucleotides are TGTGCCAGCAGCAAAGTGGAGGACGGAAACATTCAGTACTTC. Translation: CASSKVEDGNIQYF.

This chain links TRBV19 with TRBJ2-1, with D tentatively TRBD1 (6 bases). CDR1 is LNHDA, CDR2 SQIVND, per germline (reference sequence). The CDR3 length is 15 residues. Trimming cost V 7 bases and J 6 bases, with 19 bases left between them. This CDR3 is CASNPGTQGSNEQFF. The DNA of the CDR3 is TGTGCCAGTAACCCCGGGACGCAGGGGAGCAATGAGCAGTTCTTC.

The rearrangement links TRBV7-6 to TRBJ2-3; 10 positions agree with TRBD2. The CDR3 length is 18 residues. J gave up 1 base and V 3 bases, and 10 bases lay outside the gene matches. Germline values: CDR1 SGHVS, CDR2 FNYEAQ. This CDR3 is CASSFGGRSGRRTDTQYF. The CDR3 coding sequence is TGTGCCAGCAGCTTCGGGGGGCGTAGCGGGAGGCGCACAGATACGCAGTATTTT.

The V call is TRBV7-9, the J call TRBJ2-7; 8 nucleotides match TRBD2. Trimming removed 5 bases from V and 7 bases from J; junction bases left unmatched: 13. The CDR3 runs to 15 residues. CDR1 is SEHNR, CDR2 FQNEAQ, per germline (reference sequence). The CDR3, as DNA: TGTGCCAGCAGCATTACCGGGACTAGGGCTGGAGAGCAGTACTTC. Protein product: CASSITGTRAGEQYF.